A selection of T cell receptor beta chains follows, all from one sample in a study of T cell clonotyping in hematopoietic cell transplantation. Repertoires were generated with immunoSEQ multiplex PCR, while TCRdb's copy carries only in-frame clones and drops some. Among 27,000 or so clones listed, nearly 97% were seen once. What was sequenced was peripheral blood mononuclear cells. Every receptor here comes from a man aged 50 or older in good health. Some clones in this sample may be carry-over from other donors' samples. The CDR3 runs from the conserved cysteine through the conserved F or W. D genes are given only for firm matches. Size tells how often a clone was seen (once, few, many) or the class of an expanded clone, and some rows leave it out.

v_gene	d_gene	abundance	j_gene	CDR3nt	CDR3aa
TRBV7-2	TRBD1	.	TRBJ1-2	TGTGCCAGCAGCCCGGTGACAGGGGATGGCTACACCTTC	CASSPVTGDGYTF
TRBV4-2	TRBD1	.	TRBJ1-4	TGTGCCAGCAGCTTCGGACAGGAGAATGAAAAACTGTTTTTT	CASSFGQENEKLFF
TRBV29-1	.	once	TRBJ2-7	TGCAGCGTTCAGATAGGGACGTCCTACGAGCAGTACTTC	CSVQIGTSYEQYF
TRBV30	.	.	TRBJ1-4	TGTGCTGAGTCACGGGCTAATGAAAAACTGTTTTTT	CAESRANEKLFF
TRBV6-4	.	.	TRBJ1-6	TGTGCCAGCAGTCTGACCTCGGGAGGGTCCTTT	CASSLTSGGSF
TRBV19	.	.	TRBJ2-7	TGTGCCAGTAGTTCACCAGGACTCACCTACGAGCAGTACTTC	CASSSPGLTYEQYF
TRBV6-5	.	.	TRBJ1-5	TGTGCCAGCAGTAACAAAATGGCACAGCCCCAGCATTTT	CASSNKMAQPQHF
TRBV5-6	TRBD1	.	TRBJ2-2	TGTGCCAGCAGTGTAAGGGGGCTGGCCGGGGAGCTGTTTTTT	CASSVRGLAGELFF
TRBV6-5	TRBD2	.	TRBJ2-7	TGTGCCAGCAGTTACGAGGCTAGCGGGGTTCCCTACGAGCAGTACTTC	CASSYEASGVPYEQYF
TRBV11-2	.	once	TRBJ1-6	TGTGCCAGCAGCTACACAGGGTCCTATAATTCACCCCTCCACTTT	CASSYTGSYNSPLHF
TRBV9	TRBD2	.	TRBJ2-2	TGTGCCAGCAGCGCGTCATCTGGACTAGGAGGACTCACCGGGGAGCTGTTTTTT	CASSASSGLGGLTGELFF
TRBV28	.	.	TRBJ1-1	TGTGCCAGCAGTTTATCCTTTGAAGCTTTCTTT	CASSLSFEAFF
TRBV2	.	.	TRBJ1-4	TGTGCCAGCAGTGTGTTGTTGGGGAAACTGTTTTTT	CASSVLLGKLFF
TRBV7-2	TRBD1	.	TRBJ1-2	TGTGCCAGCAGCTTGGAGCGGACAGGGGTTGGCAACACCTTC	CASSLERTGVGNTF
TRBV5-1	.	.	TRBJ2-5	TGCGCCAGCAGCTTCCGGGAAGAGACCCAGTACTTC	CASSFREETQYF
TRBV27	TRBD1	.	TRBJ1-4	TGTGCCAGCAGTTTGACAGGGTTGGGAGAAAAACTGTTTTTT	CASSLTGLGEKLFF
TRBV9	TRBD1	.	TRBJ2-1	TGTGCCAGCAGCGTAGTAAGTACAGGGGCGATCAATGAGCAGTTCTTC	CASSVVSTGAINEQFF
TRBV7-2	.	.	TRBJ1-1	TGTGCCAGCAGCTTAGCGCTTAAGTACACTGAAGCTTTCTTT	CASSLALKYTEAFF
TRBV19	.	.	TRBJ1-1	.	CASTSVTVNAEAFF
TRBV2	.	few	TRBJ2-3	TGTGCCAGTTTCCGGGACAAATTCACAGATACGCAGTATTTT	CASFRDKFTDTQYF
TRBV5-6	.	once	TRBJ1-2	TGTGCCAGCAGCACGGGGAACTATGGCTACACCTTC	CASSTGNYGYTF
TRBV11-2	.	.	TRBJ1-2	TGTGCCAGCAGCCCCACCCCCAGGGGTAACTATGGCTACACCTTC	CASSPTPRGNYGYTF
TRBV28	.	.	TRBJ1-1	TGTGCCAGCATCGTAGGATTCAGGAACACTGAAGCTTTCTTT	CASIVGFRNTEAFF
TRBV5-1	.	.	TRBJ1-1	TGCGCCAGCAGCTTGGGAGGACAGAACACTGAAGCTTTCTTT	CASSLGGQNTEAFF
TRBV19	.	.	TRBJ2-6	TGTGCCAGTAGTCCCGTTGGCGGGGCCAACGTCCTGACTTTC	CASSPVGGANVLTF
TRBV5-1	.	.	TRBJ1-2	TGCGCCAGCAGCTTGGATCTTACTAACTATGGCTACACCTTC	CASSLDLTNYGYTF
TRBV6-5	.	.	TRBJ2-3	TGTGCCAGCAGTTACGTTCCAGGGGCAGATACGCAGTATTTT	CASSYVPGADTQYF
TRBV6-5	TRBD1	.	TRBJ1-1	TGTGCCAGCAGCACAGGGGCTAACACTGAAGCTTTCTTT	CASSTGANTEAFF
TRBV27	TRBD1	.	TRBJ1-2	TGTGCCAGCAGGGGCCTCGACAGGGGGGATGGCTACACCTTC	CASRGLDRGDGYTF